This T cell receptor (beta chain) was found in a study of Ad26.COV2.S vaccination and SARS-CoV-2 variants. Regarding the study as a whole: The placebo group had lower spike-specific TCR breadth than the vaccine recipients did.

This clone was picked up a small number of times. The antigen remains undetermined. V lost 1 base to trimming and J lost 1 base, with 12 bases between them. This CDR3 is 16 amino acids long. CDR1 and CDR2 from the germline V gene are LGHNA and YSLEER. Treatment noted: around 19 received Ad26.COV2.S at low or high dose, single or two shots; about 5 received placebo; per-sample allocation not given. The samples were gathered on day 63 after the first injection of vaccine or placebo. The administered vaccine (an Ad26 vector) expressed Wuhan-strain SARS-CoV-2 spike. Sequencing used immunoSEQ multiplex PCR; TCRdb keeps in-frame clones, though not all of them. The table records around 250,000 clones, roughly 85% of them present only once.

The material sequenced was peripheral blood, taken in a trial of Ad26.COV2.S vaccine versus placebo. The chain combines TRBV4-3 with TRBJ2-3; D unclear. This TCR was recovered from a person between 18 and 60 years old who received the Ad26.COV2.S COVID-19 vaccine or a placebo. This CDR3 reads CASSQGLVRGTDTQYF. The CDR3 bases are TGCGCCAGCAGCCAAGGTTTGGTTCGGGGCACAGATACGCAGTATTTT.